This TCR beta chain appears in the sequencing data of a study of T cell responses to AZD1222 COVID-19 vaccine. Findings and caveats of the study: Among spike-specific TCRs, nearly half reportedly target unmutated variant regions.

The CDR3 loop spans 14 amino acids. CDR1 and CDR2 from the germline V gene are MNHEY and SMNVEV (reference sequence). The ends lost 5 bases at V and 6 bases at J; junction bases unmatched: 4. Remarks on this clone: Its antigen is not identified.

The method was immunoSEQ multiplex PCR; TCRdb's version includes in-frame clones alone and lacks a portion of them. The table includes approximately 150,000 clones, 80% to 95% detected once. V and J are TRBV27 and TRBJ1-5; 10 bases align to TRBD1. This TCR was sampled from an adult who received the AZD1222 COVID-19 vaccine. The sample in question was peripheral blood, obtained 28 days after the second AZD1222 dose. The CDR3 DNA sequence: TGTGCCAGCAGTCCCTGGACAGGGGGTCAGCCCCAGCATTTT. Its translation: CASSPWTGGQPQHF.